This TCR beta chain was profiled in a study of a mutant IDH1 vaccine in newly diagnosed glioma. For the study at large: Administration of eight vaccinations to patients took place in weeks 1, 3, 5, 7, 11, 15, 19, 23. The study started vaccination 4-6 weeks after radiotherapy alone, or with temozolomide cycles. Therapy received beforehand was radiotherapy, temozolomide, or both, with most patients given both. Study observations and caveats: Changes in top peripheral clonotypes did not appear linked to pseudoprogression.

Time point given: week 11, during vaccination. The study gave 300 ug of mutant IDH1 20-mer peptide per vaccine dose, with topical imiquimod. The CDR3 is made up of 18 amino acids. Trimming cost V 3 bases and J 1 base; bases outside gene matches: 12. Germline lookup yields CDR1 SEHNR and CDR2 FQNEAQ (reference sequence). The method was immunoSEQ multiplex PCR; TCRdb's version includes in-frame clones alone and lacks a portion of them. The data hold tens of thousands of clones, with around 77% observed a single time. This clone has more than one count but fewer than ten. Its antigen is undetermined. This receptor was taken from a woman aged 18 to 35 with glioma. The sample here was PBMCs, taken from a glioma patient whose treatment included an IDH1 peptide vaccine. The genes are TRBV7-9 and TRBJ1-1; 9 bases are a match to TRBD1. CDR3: CASSFPPGQGARNTEAFF. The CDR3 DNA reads TGTGCCAGCAGCTTTCCCCCGGGACAGGGAGCAAGGAACACTGAAGCTTTCTTT.